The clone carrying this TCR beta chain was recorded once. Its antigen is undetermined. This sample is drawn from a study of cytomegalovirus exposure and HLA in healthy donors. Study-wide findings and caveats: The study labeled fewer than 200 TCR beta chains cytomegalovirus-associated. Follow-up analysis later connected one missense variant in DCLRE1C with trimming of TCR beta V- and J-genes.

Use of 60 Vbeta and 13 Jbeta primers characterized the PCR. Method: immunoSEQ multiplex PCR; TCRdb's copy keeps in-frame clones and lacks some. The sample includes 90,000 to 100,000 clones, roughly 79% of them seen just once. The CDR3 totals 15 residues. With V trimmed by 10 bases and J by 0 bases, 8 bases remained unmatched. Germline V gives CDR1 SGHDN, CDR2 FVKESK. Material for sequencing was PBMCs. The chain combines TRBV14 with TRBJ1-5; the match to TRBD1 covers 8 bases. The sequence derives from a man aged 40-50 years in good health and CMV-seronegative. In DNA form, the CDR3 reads TGTGCCAACCCGGGACAGGAATATAGCAATCAGCCCCAGCATTTT. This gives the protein CANPGQEYSNQPQHF.